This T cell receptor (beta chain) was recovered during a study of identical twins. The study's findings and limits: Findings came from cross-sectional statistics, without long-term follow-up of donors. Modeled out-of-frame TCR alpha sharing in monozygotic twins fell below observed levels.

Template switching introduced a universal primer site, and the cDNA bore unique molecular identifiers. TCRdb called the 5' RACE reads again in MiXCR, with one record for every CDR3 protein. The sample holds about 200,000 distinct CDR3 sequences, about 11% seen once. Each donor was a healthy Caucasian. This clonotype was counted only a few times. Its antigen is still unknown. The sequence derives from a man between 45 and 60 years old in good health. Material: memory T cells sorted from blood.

CDR3 DNA: TGTGCCAGCAGCTCTCGGGTTGAGCAGTTCTTC. Translation gives CASSSRVEQFF. J is TRBJ2-1 and V is TRBV3-1; D is unresolved. Between the trimmed V and J ends, which lost 5 bases and 9 bases, there was a span of 8 bases. CDR3 length: 11 amino acids. From germline, CDR1 is LGHDT and CDR2 YNNKEL (reference sequence).